The 31 T cell receptor beta chains below all came from one sample that was sequenced in a study of shared T cell receptors in the human thymus. The assay was immunoSEQ multiplex PCR, and TCRdb's table has in-frame clones only and misses some. This table holds about 610,000 clones, roughly 88% found once. The data were also submitted as part of a second study, on human thymus T cells.

Sequencing used thymocytes. The receptors here all came from a boy under three years old with a congenital heart defect.

This clone has just a few counts. This CDR3 is also generated by other DNA sequences in the sample. The chain joins TRBV4-2 to TRBJ2-7; 8 bases are a match to TRBD2. The CDR3 runs to 15 residues. CDR1 is LGHNA and CDR2 is YNFKEQ in the germline V gene. J was trimmed by 4 bases and V by 1 base; bases with no gene match: 6. The CDR3 loop is CASSQGTSGRYEQYF. The CDR3 bases are TGTGCCAGCAGCCAAGGGACCAGCGGGAGATACGAGCAGTACTTC.

CDR3 protein: CASSPRSGRPTGELFF. The CDR3 DNA is TGTGCCAGTAGTCCTCGTAGCGGGAGGCCCACCGGGGAGCTGTTTTTT. The rearrangement uses TRBV19 and TRBJ2-2, with 10 nucleotides matching TRBD2. This CDR3 comprises 16 residues. V was pared by 5 bases and J by 4 bases, with 7 bases of the junction left unmatched. Germline values: CDR1 LNHDA, CDR2 SQIVND (reference sequence).

This CDR3 is CATGQGNTIYF. The CDR3 DNA follows: TGTGCCACAGGCCAGGGAAACACCATATATTTT. This chain connects TRBV6-1 to TRBJ1-3, with no clear D. V lost 10 bases, J lost 4 bases, and 8 bases lay in between. This CDR3 has 11 amino acids. The V gene's germline CDR1 is MNHNS and CDR2 SASEGT.

The V and J genes are TRBV19 and TRBJ1-5; TRBD1 matches 7 bases. CDR1 is LNHDA, CDR2 SQIVND, per germline (reference sequence). The CDR3 sequence is 22 residues long. The junction had 25 bases not matched to a gene; V was cut back by 5 bases and J by 0 bases. CDR3 sequence reads: CASSLGAAGGGVWGYSNQPQHF. For the CDR3, the DNA is TGTGCCAGTAGTCTAGGGGCGGCAGGGGGAGGAGTATGGGGCTATAGCAATCAGCCCCAGCATTTT.

V and J are TRBV7-6 and TRBJ2-3; 12 positions match TRBD1. CDR1 is SGHVS and CDR2 is FNYEAQ in the germline V gene. There are 15 residues in the CDR3. Unmatched junction bases numbered 4, after V lost 3 bases and J lost 6 bases. The CDR3 DNA follows: TGTGCCAGCAGCTTGGGACAGGGGGCTGGGGATACGCAGTATTTT. Protein: CASSLGQGAGDTQYF.

V is TRBV27 and J is TRBJ2-5, with 7 bases aligning to TRBD2. The V gene's germline CDR1 is MNHEY and CDR2 SMNVEV (reference sequence). The V gene end was trimmed by 5 bases and the J gene end by 7 bases; junction bases not matched to a gene: 4. The CDR3 covers 12 residues. The CDR3 loop reads CASSPPGGTQYF. CDR3 nucleotide sequence: TGTGCCAGCAGTCCGCCGGGGGGGACCCAGTACTTC.

J is TRBJ2-6 and V is TRBV5-6; 7 nucleotides match TRBD1. The CDR3 is 18 residues long. Germline V CDR1 and CDR2: SGHDT, YYEEEE. V lost 1 base, J lost 0 bases, and 7 bases stayed unmatched. CDR3 in amino acids: CASSLRAQGFSGANVLTF. The CDR3 nucleotides read TGTGCCAGCAGCTTGCGGGCACAGGGGTTCTCTGGGGCCAACGTCCTGACTTTC.

V and J are TRBV19 and TRBJ1-2; 7 bases are shared with TRBD1. V was clipped by 3 bases and J by 6 bases; unmatched bases: 7. The CDR3 loop spans 14 amino acids. Germline V gene lookup returns CDR1 LNHDA and CDR2 SQIVND (reference sequence). The CDR3 DNA reads TGTGCCAGTAGTATGGCCCCGACAGGGAATGGCTACACCTTC. This gives the protein CASSMAPTGNGYTF.

This chain links TRBV4-3 with TRBJ2-7; TRBD2 matches 10 bases. Trimming cost V 0 bases and J 0 bases; bases outside gene matches: 11. CDR1 is LGHNA, CDR2 YSLEER, per germline. This CDR3 region has 19 residues. CDR3 sequence (DNA): TGCGCCAGCAGCCAAGAGGGGCTAGCGGGAGCTCCCAGCTCCTACGAGCAGTACTTC. Its protein product is CASSQEGLAGAPSSYEQYF.

The genes are TRBV5-6 and TRBJ2-7; D possibly corresponds to TRBD1 (6 bases). Germline-derived CDR1 and CDR2 are SGHDT and YYEEEE. V gave up 0 bases and J gave up 3 bases, with 16 bases separating them. The CDR3 covers 16 residues. CDR3 nucleotides: TGTGCCAGCAGCTTGGGGGTGGGGACAAGGATCTACGAGCAGTACTTC. Its translation: CASSLGVGTRIYEQYF.

This chain's CDR3 is CASSLCEHRGRTDTQYF. DNA of the CDR3: TGTGCCAGCAGTTTATGCGAACACAGGGGGCGCACAGATACGCAGTATTTT. The chain has TRBV28 and TRBJ2-3; 9 bases are a match to TRBD1. The CDR3 totals 17 residues. V lost 0 bases, J lost 1 base, and 5 bases stayed unmatched. Germline CDR1 and CDR2: MDHEN and SYDVKM.

V usage is TRBV4-2 and J usage is TRBJ2-1, with 11 bases matching TRBD2. The CDR3 runs 17 residues. Germline lookup yields CDR1 LGHNA and CDR2 YNFKEQ. With V trimmed by 1 base and J by 4 bases, 6 bases remained unmatched. The CDR3 region has the DNA TGTGCCAGCAGCCAAGCCTTGGGGACTAGCGGTTACAATGAGCAGTTCTTC. Its translation: CASSQALGTSGYNEQFF.

The gene calls are TRBV5-5 and TRBJ2-7; no clear D gene. This CDR3 contains 14 residues. In germline, CDR1 is SGHKS, CDR2 YYEKEE (reference sequence). V was cut by 3 bases and J by 2 bases, with 12 bases left in between. The CDR3 DNA reads as TGTGCCAGCAGCTCCCGGGTCCCCCCCTACGAGCAGTACTTC. Translated: CASSSRVPPYEQYF.

The V gene is TRBV5-1, the J gene TRBJ2-6, with TRBD1 identical over 8 bases. There are 20 residues in the CDR3. Germline lookup yields CDR1 SGHRS and CDR2 YFSETQ. The junction had 12 bases not matched to a gene; V was cut back by 1 base and J by 0 bases. CDR3 in amino acids: CASSLRDVGTGISGANVLTF. For the CDR3, the DNA is TGCGCCAGCAGCTTGAGGGATGTCGGGACAGGCATCTCTGGGGCCAACGTCCTGACTTTC.

The chain has TRBV11-3 and TRBJ2-7; TRBD2 matches 12 bases. This CDR3 has 17 amino acids. V gave up 5 bases and J gave up 1 base; unmatched junction bases: 9. Germline V gene lookup returns CDR1 SGHNT and CDR2 YENEEA. The CDR3 spells CASSHPSGRALSYEQYF. DNA of the CDR3: TGTGCCAGCAGCCATCCTAGCGGGAGGGCCCTTTCCTACGAGCAGTACTTC.

The V and J genes are TRBV5-6 and TRBJ1-5; no clear D. The V end lost 4 bases, the J end lost 7 bases, and 18 bases lay between the germline ends. Looked up from germline, CDR1 is SGHDT and CDR2 is YYEEEE. CDR3 length: 15 amino acids. The CDR3 DNA reads TGTGCCAGCAGCCCCGGGAATGCCAATGACCAGCCCCAGCATTTT. Translating gives CASSPGNANDQPQHF.

The CDR3 nucleotides read TGTGCCTCTGGAACCGGGACAGGATTAGGGTTGGGCTACGAGCAGTACTTC. Translated, it gives CASGTGTGLGLGYEQYF. The chain has TRBV2 and TRBJ2-7; 8 bases are shared with TRBD1. With 11 bases clipped from V and 3 bases from J, the junction kept 21 bases outside the gene matches. The CDR3 totals 17 residues. The germline CDR1 and CDR2 sequences are SNHLY and FYNNEI.

This rearrangement joins TRBV19 to TRBJ2-3, with 8 positions matching TRBD2. The CDR3 runs to 18 residues. After removal of 7 bases from V and 0 bases from J, the junction contained 15 bases not matched to a gene. CDR1 LNHDA and CDR2 SQIVND come from the germline V gene (reference sequence). CDR3: CASNGAGGAGSSTDTQYF. The DNA of the CDR3 is TGTGCCAGTAATGGGGCGGGGGGTGCGGGTTCTAGCACAGATACGCAGTATTTT.

V and J are TRBV5-1 and TRBJ2-7; 10 bases are a match to TRBD1. The CDR3 consists of 18 residues. Germline trimming cut 1 base from V and 2 bases from J; bases unmatched to any gene: 12. Germline CDR1 reads SGHRS; CDR2 reads YFSETQ. CDR3 protein: CASSLPGQGSFEPYEQYF. The CDR3 nucleotides read TGCGCCAGCAGCTTGCCGGGACAGGGGTCCTTTGAACCCTACGAGCAGTACTTC.

The chain has TRBV2 and TRBJ1-1, with D maybe TRBD1 (6 bases). Germline V gene data show CDR1 as SNHLY and CDR2 as FYNNEI. Trimming left V 7 bases short and J 5 bases short, with 14 bases between. CDR3 length equals 13 residues. This CDR3 is CASTIGGRTEAFF. CDR3 nucleotides: TGTGCCAGCACTATCGGGGGGCGTACTGAAGCTTTCTTT.

The CDR3 loop reads CSVEVFGRAGGYTF. In nucleotides, the CDR3 is TGCAGCGTTGAAGTCTTCGGGCGGGCGGGTGGCTACACCTTC. This rearrangement joins TRBV29-1 to TRBJ1-2; D is unclear. The CDR3 is made up of 14 amino acids. The ends were cut back, 1 base at V and 7 bases at J, with 16 bases in the middle. Germline V gene lookup returns CDR1 SQVTM and CDR2 ANQGSEA.

Comments on this clone: One end of the junction varies from germline; a read error may be responsible. The chain couples TRBV20-1 to TRBJ1-2, with D perhaps TRBD1 (5 bases). This CDR3 has 8 residues. Germline CDR1 DFQATT, CDR2 SNEGSKA (reference sequence). CDR3 bases: TGCAGTGCTAGGACAGCCTGCTTC. Amino acid sequence: CSARTACF.

This chain's CDR3 is CATSREVRPAGGTNEQFF. The CDR3 nucleotides read TGTGCCACCAGCAGAGAAGTAAGGCCAGCGGGAGGGACCAATGAGCAGTTCTTC. The V gene is TRBV15, the J gene TRBJ2-1; 10 nucleotides match TRBD2. Germline values: CDR1 LNHNV, CDR2 YYDKDF (reference sequence). The ends lost 0 bases at V and 6 bases at J; junction bases unmatched: 11. The CDR3 sequence is 18 residues long.

This clone was detected only once. V gene TRBV5-4 combines with J gene TRBJ2-1, with a possible D match to TRBD2 (5 bases). V was trimmed by 0 bases and J by 2 bases, leaving 12 bases between them. Germline-derived CDR1 and CDR2 are SGHNT and YYREEE (reference sequence). The CDR3 extends over 16 amino acids. CDR3 region: CASSLAVPSTYNEQFF. In DNA form, the CDR3 reads TGTGCCAGCAGCTTGGCCGTGCCTAGCACCTACAATGAGCAGTTCTTC.

This chain links TRBV28 with TRBJ2-6; TRBD1 aligns across 7 bases. CDR3 length: 15 amino acids. Germline lookup yields CDR1 MDHEN and CDR2 SYDVKM. Unmatched junction bases numbered 5, after V lost 5 bases and J lost 4 bases. The CDR3 DNA reads as TGTGCCAGCAGTCCCGGGACAGCCGGGGCCAACGTCCTGACTTTC. Amino acids: CASSPGTAGANVLTF.

Only one count was recorded for this clone. This chain connects TRBV20-1 to TRBJ2-1; D remains ambiguous. CDR3 size: 11 residues. V lost 6 bases and J lost 2, with 5 bases in between. The germline CDR1 and CDR2 sequences are DFQATT and SNEGSKA (reference sequence). The CDR3 protein is CSAPAYNEQFF. In DNA form, the CDR3 reads TGCAGTGCCCCAGCCTACAATGAGCAGTTCTTC.

This chain connects TRBV21-1 to TRBJ2-2; TRBD1, as called in the table, went unchecked against the DNA. TRBV21-1 is a pseudogene locus. The CDR3 is made up of 15 amino acids. As DNA, the CDR3 is TGTGCCAGCAGTTTAGGGACAGGGGGCACCGGGGAGCTGTTTTTT. It translates to CASSLGTGGTGELFF.

The rearrangement uses TRBV5-1 and TRBJ2-5, with 8 bases aligning to TRBD2. Germline lookup yields CDR1 SGHRS and CDR2 YFSETQ. This CDR3 spans 17 amino acids. Unmatched junction bases numbered 7, after V lost 0 bases and J lost 0 bases. This chain's CDR3 is CASSLVGVAGYQETQYF. CDR3 DNA sequence: TGCGCCAGCAGCTTGGTAGGGGTAGCGGGGTACCAAGAGACCCAGTACTTC.

The chain uses TRBV27 and TRBJ2-1, with 7 nucleotides matching TRBD1. Germline-derived CDR1 and CDR2 are MNHEY and SMNVEV (reference sequence). V shed 5 bases, J shed 5 bases, and the junction held 18 bases outside the gene matches. The CDR3 sequence is 18 residues long. In DNA, the CDR3 is TGTGCCAGCAGTCCCTTTTTACGGGGACAGAAGGTTCACAATGAGCAGTTCTTC. Translating it yields CASSPFLRGQKVHNEQFF.

The CDR3 coding sequence is TGTGCCAGCAGTGAAAAGGGACTGAACACCGGGGAGCTGTTTTTT. Its translation is CASSEKGLNTGELFF. The chain employs TRBV2 and TRBJ2-2, with D tentatively TRBD2 (6 bases). CDR3 length: 15 amino acids. The V end was cut by 2 bases, the J end by 1 base, with 8 bases between. Germline V gene data show CDR1 as SNHLY and CDR2 as FYNNEI.

This rearrangement joins TRBV7-2 to TRBJ2-4; D perhaps matches TRBD2 (5 bases). The CDR3 consists of 15 residues. Germline V gene data show CDR1 as SGHTA and CDR2 as FQGNSA. Trimming pared 1 base from V and 4 bases from J, leaving 11 bases between. The CDR3, as DNA: TGTGCCAGCAGCTTAGTTTTGTCGGGGAAAAACATTCAGTACTTC. Its protein product is CASSLVLSGKNIQYF.